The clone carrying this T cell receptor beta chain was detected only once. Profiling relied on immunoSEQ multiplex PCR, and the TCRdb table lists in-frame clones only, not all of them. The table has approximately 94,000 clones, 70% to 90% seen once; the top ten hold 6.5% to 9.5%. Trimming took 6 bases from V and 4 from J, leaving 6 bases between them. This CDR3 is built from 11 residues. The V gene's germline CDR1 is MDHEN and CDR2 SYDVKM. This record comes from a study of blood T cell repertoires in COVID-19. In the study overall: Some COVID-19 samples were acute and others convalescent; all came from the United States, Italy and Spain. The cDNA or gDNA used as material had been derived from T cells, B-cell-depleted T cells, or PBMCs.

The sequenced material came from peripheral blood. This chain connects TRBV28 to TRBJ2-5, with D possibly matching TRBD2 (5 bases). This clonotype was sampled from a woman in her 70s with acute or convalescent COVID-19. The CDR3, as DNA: TGTGCCAGCAGGGCGGGAGAGACCCAGTACTTC. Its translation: CASRAGETQYF.